One sample yielded the 24 T cell receptor beta chains listed below, sequenced in a study of cytomegalovirus exposure and HLA in healthy donors (dated by TCRdb to 2017 to 2019). The method was the immunoSEQ multiplex PCR assay. The immuneACCESS repertoire file appears here via TCRdb, limited to in-frame rearrangements. These files lack a portion of the clones; in checked studies, under half of the deficit traces to unresolved V genes, and the cause of the others is not known. The sample profile shows some 120,000 clones; approximately 91% of them were found once. Jointly, the top ten make up roughly 2% of the sample. Material for sequencing was PBMCs. These receptors were obtained from a woman in her late teens or twenties in good health and CMV-seronegative.

J is TRBJ1-4 and V is TRBV27, with D uncertain. The germline gives CDR1 MNHEY, CDR2 SMNVEV (reference sequence). Trimming removed 6 bases from V and 0 bases from J, with 8 bases in between. The CDR3 is 14 residues long. The CDR3 sequence: CASSPTATNEKLFF. In DNA, the CDR3 is TGTGCCAGCAGCCCCACAGCAACTAATGAAAAACTGTTTTTT.

This rearrangement joins TRBV28 to TRBJ2-7, with 8 bases aligning to TRBD1. V was clipped by 7 bases and J by 5 bases; unmatched bases: 16. The CDR3 sequence is 16 residues long. The V gene's germline CDR1 is MDHEN and CDR2 SYDVKM. The chain's CDR3 is CASNLGPQGAIHEQYF. For the CDR3, the DNA is TGTGCCAGCAACCTAGGCCCCCAGGGGGCTATTCACGAGCAGTACTTC. The full variable domain, rest sourced from reference TRBV28 and TRBJ2-7, is DVKVTQSSRYLVKRTGEKVFLECVQDMDHENMFWYRQDPGLGLRLIYFSYDVKMKEKGDIPEGYSVSREKKERFSLILESASTNQTSMYLCASNLGPQGAIHEQYFGPGTRLTVT.

The CDR3 sequence: CASSSPPGQGLTGELFF. The CDR3, as DNA: TGTGCCAGCAGTTCCCCCCCCGGACAGGGACTCACCGGGGAGCTGTTTTTT. This chain joins TRBV28 and TRBJ2-2; 8 positions match TRBD1. Trimming cost V 4 bases and J 4 bases; bases outside gene matches: 11. Germline V gene lookup returns CDR1 MDHEN and CDR2 SYDVKM. The CDR3 consists of 17 residues.

This clone was seen only once. The rearrangement uses TRBV28 and TRBJ2-5; D is ambiguous. The V and J ends lost 1 base and 1 base respectively, with 7 bases between them. This CDR3 has 14 residues. Germline values: CDR1 MDHEN, CDR2 SYDVKM. The CDR3 nucleotides read TGTGCCAGCAGTTTATTGCGACTCCAAGAGACCCAGTACTTC. Protein product: CASSLLRLQETQYF.

V and J are TRBV7-6 and TRBJ2-3; D not certain. V was pared by 1 base and J by 4 bases, with 6 bases between. The CDR3 loop spans 13 amino acids. Germline values: CDR1 SGHVS, CDR2 FNYEAQ. The CDR3 loop is CASSLVRADTQYF. CDR3 DNA: TGTGCCAGCAGCTTAGTTAGAGCAGATACGCAGTATTTT. Full variable domain (rest looked up from reference TRBV7-6 and TRBJ2-3): GAGVSQSPRYKVTKRGQDVALRCDPISGHVSLYWYRQALGQGPEFLTYFNYEAQQDKSGLPNDRFSAERPEGSISTLTIQRTEQRDSAMYRCASSLVRADTQYFGPGTRLTVL.

This chain joins TRBV6-5 and TRBJ1-1; TRBD1 matches at 7 bases. This CDR3 is built from 15 residues. Germline V gives CDR1 MNHEY, CDR2 SVGAGI. The trim removed 0 bases at V and 7 bases at J, leaving 8 bases unmatched. CDR3 in DNA: TGTGCCAGCAGTTACTCCCCAGGGGGAGTTTTTGAAGCTTTCTTT. This codes for CASSYSPGGVFEAFF.

The rearrangement uses TRBV6-1 and TRBJ1-2; TRBD1 matches at 8 bases. This CDR3 spans 15 amino acids. The trim removed 0 bases at V and 8 bases at J, leaving 8 bases unmatched. Germline CDR1 MNHNS, CDR2 SASEGT. In DNA form, the CDR3 reads TGTGCCAGCAGTGAAGCGGAGTGGACAGGGACGGGCTACACCTTC. This gives the protein CASSEAEWTGTGYTF.

The chain joins TRBV27 to TRBJ2-3; 9 nucleotides line up with TRBD2. Looked up from germline, CDR1 is MNHEY and CDR2 is SMNVEV (reference sequence). The CDR3 has 15 residues. The junction had 4 bases not matched to a gene; V was cut back by 5 bases and J by 1 base. CDR3 sequence: CASSVAGVGTDTQYF. CDR3 coding DNA: TGTGCCAGCAGTGTAGCGGGAGTTGGCACAGATACGCAGTATTTT.

The chain employs TRBV30 and TRBJ2-1, with D possibly matching TRBD2 (5 bases). Germline V gene data show CDR1 as GTSNPN and CDR2 as SVGIG (reference sequence). This CDR3 is built from 14 residues. Between the trimmed V and J ends, which lost 2 bases and 4 bases, there was a span of 12 bases. CDR3 nucleotide sequence: TGTGCCTGGAGTTTCGGCGGGCGTTACAATGAGCAGTTCTTC. Translation: CAWSFGGRYNEQFF.

This clone occurred once. The J gene is TRBJ2-1, the V gene TRBV13; the match to TRBD2 covers 13 bases. CDR1 PRHDT and CDR2 FYEKMQ come from the germline V gene (reference sequence). This CDR3 contains 16 residues. The V gene end was trimmed by 1 base and the J gene end by 7 bases; junction bases not matched to a gene: 4. Written as DNA, the CDR3 is TGTGCCAGCAGCTTAGAGGGACTAGCGGGGCTAAATGAGCAGTTCTTC. Amino acid sequence: CASSLEGLAGLNEQFF.

The chain uses TRBV9 and TRBJ2-7, with D unresolved. Trimming stripped 0 bases from V and 0 bases from J, with 7 bases between. Germline loops: CDR1 SGDLS, CDR2 YYNGEE. CDR3 length: 14 amino acids. The CDR3 reads CASSVESHSYEQYF. DNA for the CDR3: TGTGCCAGCAGCGTAGAAAGCCACTCCTACGAGCAGTACTTC.

The chain links TRBV5-4 to TRBJ1-4; the D gene is possibly TRBD1 (5 bases). Between the trimmed V and J ends, which lost 0 bases and 3 bases, there was a span of 9 bases. There are 15 residues in the CDR3. Germline values: CDR1 SGHNT, CDR2 YYREEE (reference sequence). CDR3: CASSLGGGANEKLFF. The DNA for the CDR3 is TGTGCCAGCAGCTTGGGTGGGGGGGCTAATGAAAAACTGTTTTTT.

The rearrangement joins TRBV19 to TRBJ1-2; D is unclear. There are 13 residues in the CDR3. Germline values: CDR1 LNHDA, CDR2 SQIVND (reference sequence). V lost 6 bases to trimming and J lost 1 base, with 9 bases between them. CDR3 residues: CASSFQNNYGYTF. The CDR3 DNA reads as TGTGCCAGTAGCTTTCAGAATAACTATGGCTACACCTTC.

This chain connects TRBV7-9 to TRBJ1-5; no clear D. Per the germline V gene, CDR1 is SEHNR and CDR2 is FQNEAQ (reference sequence). The CDR3 covers 16 residues. V lost 1 base, J lost 2 bases, and 12 bases lay in between. The CDR3 DNA is TGTGCCAGCAGCTTAGGTCGTTTCGGGGGCAATCAGCCCCAGCATTTT. Translated, it gives CASSLGRFGGNQPQHF.

This clone was observed a single time. CDR3 amino acids: CASSLEAVGYSEQFF. The CDR3 bases are TGCGCCAGCAGCTTGGAAGCCGTCGGGTATAGTGAGCAGTTCTTC. The chain uses TRBV5-1 and TRBJ2-1; D unresolved. CDR3 length: 15 residues. Germline CDR1 is SGHRS and CDR2 is YFSETQ. V was pared by 0 bases and J by 9 bases, with 16 bases between.

The table lists this clone with a few counts. This sequence joins TRBV6-1 and TRBJ2-7; maybe TRBD1 (6 bases). The CDR3 has 14 amino acids. Trimming pared 1 base from V and 2 bases from J, leaving 9 bases between. Germline V gene lookup returns CDR1 MNHNS and CDR2 SASEGT. CDR3 loop: CASSEVGGPYEQYF. CDR3 nucleotides: TGTGCCAGCAGTGAAGTAGGGGGTCCCTACGAGCAGTACTTC.

This clone has just one count. This rearrangement joins TRBV27 to TRBJ2-1, with D maybe TRBD2 (5 bases). CDR3 length equals 12 residues. Germline V gene data show CDR1 as MNHEY and CDR2 as SMNVEV (reference sequence). V lost 5 bases and J 8 bases, leaving 10 bases between the germline ends. CDR3 nucleotide sequence: TGTGCCAGCAGTGAGAGGGCCGATGAGCAGTTCTTC. It translates to CASSERADEQFF.

The CDR3 coding sequence is TGTGCCAGCAGACAGGACCTGAACACTGAAGCTTTCTTT. Translated: CASRQDLNTEAFF. The J gene is TRBJ1-1, the V gene TRBV28, with TRBD1 as a possible D gene (5 bases). Trimming shortened V by 6 bases and J by 0 bases, and 8 bases separated the two germline ends. The CDR3 runs to 13 residues. Germline V gives CDR1 MDHEN, CDR2 SYDVKM.

The V and J genes are TRBV11-2 and TRBJ2-1; 7 positions agree with TRBD1. Germline V gene data show CDR1 as SGHAT and CDR2 as FQNNGV. The J segment lost 5 bases and the V segment lost 3 bases, leaving 10 bases of the junction unmatched. The CDR3 runs 16 residues. CDR3: CASSLELSGGHNEQFF. The CDR3 DNA is TGTGCCAGCAGCTTGGAGTTGTCAGGGGGTCACAATGAGCAGTTCTTC.

V and J are TRBV12-5 and TRBJ2-3, with D perhaps matching TRBD2 (5 bases). V lost 5 bases, J lost 2 bases, and 11 bases lay in between. The germline V gene has CDR1 LGHNT and CDR2 FRNRAP. The CDR3 is made up of 14 amino acids. CDR3 bases: TGTGCTAGTGGTCCCGGGGTCAACACAGATACGCAGTATTTT. Protein: CASGPGVNTDTQYF.

This chain connects TRBV2 to TRBJ2-1; D may be TRBD1 (5 bases). Germline V gene lookup returns CDR1 SNHLY and CDR2 FYNNEI. Trimming left V 3 bases short and J 0 bases short, with 12 bases between. The length of the CDR3 is 16 residues. The CDR3 region is CASSDLGPSSYNEQFF. CDR3 sequence (DNA): TGTGCCAGCAGTGATTTGGGGCCCAGCTCCTACAATGAGCAGTTCTTC.

V usage is TRBV13 and J usage is TRBJ1-1; 8 nucleotides agree with TRBD1. The CDR3 consists of 15 residues. Germline V gives CDR1 PRHDT, CDR2 FYEKMQ (reference sequence). J gave up 5 bases and V 5 bases, and 10 bases lay outside the gene matches. CDR3: CASSRRTGKVTEAFF. The CDR3 region has the DNA TGTGCCAGCAGCCGCAGGACAGGGAAGGTGACTGAAGCTTTCTTT. Variable domain in full (rest from reference TRBV13 and TRBJ1-1): AAGVIQSPRHLIKEKRETATLKCYPIPRHDTVYWYQQGPGQDPQFLISFYEKMQSDKGSIPDRFSAQQFSDYHSELNMSSLELGDSALYFCASSRRTGKVTEAFFGQGTRLTVV.

V is TRBV5-5 and J is TRBJ2-3; D gene ambiguous. The CDR3 is 11 amino acids. The V gene's germline CDR1 is SGHKS and CDR2 YYEKEE (reference sequence). The V end lost 6 bases, the J end lost 6 bases, and 8 bases lay between the germline ends. CDR3 DNA: TGTGCCAGCACGCTCGAGGATACGCAGTATTTT. It specifies CASTLEDTQYF.

The CDR3: CASSPVPGWQYF. CDR3 nucleotide sequence: TGTGCCAGCAGCCCCGTACCAGGGTGGCAGTATTTT. The genes are TRBV9 and TRBJ2-3, with D tentatively TRBD1 (5 bases). V was clipped by 4 bases and J by 11 bases, with 14 bases between them. Per germline, CDR1 SGDLS and CDR2 YYNGEE. The CDR3 is 12 residues long.